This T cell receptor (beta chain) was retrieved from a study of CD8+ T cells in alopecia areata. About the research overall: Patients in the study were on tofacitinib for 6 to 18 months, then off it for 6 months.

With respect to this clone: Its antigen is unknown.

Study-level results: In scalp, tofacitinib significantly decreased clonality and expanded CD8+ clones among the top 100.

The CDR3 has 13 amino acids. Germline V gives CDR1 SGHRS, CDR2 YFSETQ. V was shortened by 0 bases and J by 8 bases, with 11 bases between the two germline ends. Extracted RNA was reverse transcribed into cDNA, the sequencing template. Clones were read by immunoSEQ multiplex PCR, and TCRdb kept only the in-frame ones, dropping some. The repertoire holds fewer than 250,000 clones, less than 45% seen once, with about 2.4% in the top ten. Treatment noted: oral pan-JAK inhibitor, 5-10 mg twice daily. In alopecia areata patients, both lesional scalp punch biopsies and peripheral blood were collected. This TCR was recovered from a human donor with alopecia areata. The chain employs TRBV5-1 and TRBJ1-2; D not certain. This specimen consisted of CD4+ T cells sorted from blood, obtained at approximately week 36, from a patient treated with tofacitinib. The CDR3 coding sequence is TGCGCCAGCAGCTTGGAGGGCGCCGGCGGCTACACCTTC. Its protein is CASSLEGAGGYTF.